This TCR beta chain was identified in a study of T cell clones after liver transplantation (dated by TCRdb to about 2019). For the study in its entirety: ITN030ST, the source of the samples, was a randomized trial that attempted immunosuppression withdrawal within 2 years of liver transplantation. Donor-reactive T cell clones were identified by TCRbeta sequencing after a pre-transplant mixed lymphocyte reaction and then tracked in post-transplant blood. Third party-reactive TCRbeta sequences from pre-transplant MLRs were also identified as an antigen-independent comparator for donor-reactive sequences. Three of the eight recipients were HCV-positive; the others were transplanted for non-autoimmune, non-viral indications. The subjects received no induction therapy and were kept on standard immunosuppression until randomization at 12-24 months post-transplant. Tolerance was defined as complete immunosuppression withdrawal for at least one year with no rise in liver enzymes beyond twice the upper limit of normal. Blood samples were collected pre-transplant, pre-randomization before withdrawal, and post-randomization after either complete withdrawal or failed withdrawal. A cohort of 8 liver transplant recipients was studied, of whom 3 were classified as tolerant and 5 as non-tolerant. Points the paper makes about the study in general: When repertoire turnover was taken into account, detection of donor-reactive sequences was significantly reduced in 7 of 8 subjects for CD4 and in 8 of 8 subjects for CD8. A significant post-transplant decrease in circulating donor-reactive CD4 TCRbeta sequences was observed in 5 of 8 subjects, irrespective of tolerance or HCV status. Conclusions were preliminary, limited by small, heterogeneous patient numbers and non-standardized post-transplant time points. Since no allograft tissue specimens were available, donor-reactive T cells may have migrated into the graft instead of being deleted. Low numbers of available donor cells limited the measurable donor-reactive repertoire in two subjects. Donor-reactive sequences decreased more than third party-reactive sequences, which suggests partial antigen-specific deletion that was not related to withdrawal success.

On this clone: Its cognate antigen has yet to be identified. No much larger clonotype is one base removed from it; base qualities were not supplied.

High-throughput TCRbeta CDR3 sequencing of frozen genomic DNA was performed by immunoSEQ, including PCR amplification, mapping, bias correction and internal controls. From the authors' description of their analysis: Only productive rearrangements were retained, with each unique TCRbeta sequence defined by its CDR3 nucleotide sequence together with its V and J gene. For a sequence to be called donor-reactive, it needed a frequency of at least 0.01% and at least 5-fold expansion in CFSE-low cells compared with unstimulated pre-transplant cells. Minimum frequency thresholds were set for each subject on the basis of the unstimulated sample with the lowest template count, so that a detection power of at least 90% was ensured. Jensen-Shannon divergence between the top 1000 TCRbeta sequences post- versus pre-transplant served as the measure of repertoire turnover. Two-sided Fisher's exact tests were used to test for changes in how often donor-reactive sequences were detected. Sourced from immuneACCESS, this table was stored by TCRdb with only in-frame sequences that have V and J called. A share of the clones is absent; for the studies checked, an unresolved V gene accounts for under half, and the remainder has no known explanation. V, J and clone size reflect that table, while D and trimming were determined from the DNA. Counted in this sample were 9,500 to 10,000 clones; about 72% of them appeared once. The ten largest clones capture over 20% of the sample.

The germline ends are 27 bases apart after V is trimmed by 7 bases and J by 12 bases. Its CDR3 holds 16 amino acids, cysteine through phenylalanine. Only the CDR3 portion is preserved as DNA: 48 bases, with reading frame beginning at the first base. Per the germline V gene (reference sequence), LNHDA is the CDR1 and SQIVND is the CDR2. Unstimulated PBMCs, after thawing, were stained for CD3, CD4 and CD8 and then FACS-sorted into CD3+CD4+ and CD3+CD8+ populations. All 8 studied subjects were randomized to immunosuppression withdrawal. Genomic DNA was isolated with the Qiagen DNeasy Blood and Tissue Kit.

The sequence is built from TRBV19 and TRBJ1-4, with the D gene not confidently named. This TCR came from a human patient who received a liver transplant. Where a transplant has occurred, the graft donor may have supplied some of the T cells. The source material was CD8+ T cells from blood, sampled at the roughly 16-month timepoint. The DNA is as follows: TGTGCCAGTAAAACGAAGGCCTCCGCAACTAGTGTGGAACTGTTTTTT. The encoded protein is CASKTKASATSVELFF.